One T cell receptor beta chain is described in this entry. The record originates from a study of blood T cell repertoires in COVID-19. Study details: COVID-19 samples collected from the United States, Italy and Spain covered acute and convalescent phases. The cDNA or gDNA used as material had been derived from T cells, B-cell-depleted T cells, or PBMCs.

CDR3 length equals 14 residues. Trimming removed 5 bases from V and 10 bases from J, with 19 bases in between. Germline V gives CDR1 SGHNT, CDR2 YYREEE (reference sequence). Methods used by the authors: Amplification from reference gene primers served as the basis for estimated nucleated cell counts. Some clones are missing from TCRdb's copy, which holds only in-frame ones; the method was immunoSEQ multiplex PCR. The DNA gave D and trimming, while V, J and clone size come from that table. The data show fewer than 180,000 clones, roughly nine tenths seen once. This rearrangement joins TRBV5-4 to TRBJ2-1, with unresolved D. The sequenced sample consisted of peripheral blood. This TCR came from a woman aged 55-70 years with active or convalescent COVID-19. For the CDR3, the DNA is TGTGCCAGCAGGCCCAGCGTCTCGGTTCCAGAGCAGTTCTTC. Protein: CASRPSVSVPEQFF.